The 9 T cell receptor beta chains below come from one sample, sequenced in a study of regulatory T cells in long-lasting Graves disease. In building TCR beta libraries, iRepertoire HTBI primers were used together with Arm-PCR of CDR3 regions. TCRdb passed the multiplex PCR reads through MiXCR, listing each CDR3 protein once. The sample carries approximately 540,000 distinct CDR3 sequences, around 12% recorded once. The time point was: newly diagnosed GD, antithyroid drugs for less than 3 months. Isolated PBMC RNA provided the starting material for the TCR library. These records were also assigned to another study, of T cells in Graves' hyperthyroidism and ophthalmopathy.

The sample in question was peripheral blood mononuclear cells (PBMCs), obtained at new diagnosis, from a patient treated with antithyroid drugs. These receptors came from a woman aged 30 to 39 with Graves disease.

This clonotype was counted a few times. The chain links TRBV6-1 to TRBJ2-1; D unresolved. The CDR3 is 17 residues long. The V end lost 6 bases, the J end lost 5 bases, and 23 bases lay between the germline ends. The V gene's germline CDR1 is MNHNS and CDR2 SASEGT. The CDR3 DNA reads TGTGCCAGCAGCTCAACTTATACTAAGGAAGCTAACAATGAGCAGTTCTTC. This codes for CASSSTYTKEANNEQFF.

This clonotype came up many times. The chain couples TRBV10-3 to TRBJ2-5, with D possibly TRBD1 on 6 matching bases. V was pared by 6 bases and J by 5 bases, with 13 bases between. The CDR3 covers 13 residues. Germline V CDR1 and CDR2: ENHRY, SYGVKD. The CDR3 reads CAISLNRDETQYF. CDR3 nucleotide sequence: TGTGCCATCAGCTTAAACAGGGATGAGACCCAGTACTTC.

The chain couples TRBV19 to TRBJ1-5; 8 bases map to TRBD1. The germline CDR1 and CDR2 sequences are LNHDA and SQIVND (reference sequence). V shed 8 bases, J shed 4 bases, and the junction held 4 bases outside the gene matches. There are 13 residues in the CDR3. The CDR3 loop is CASRDRINQPQHF. The CDR3 bases are TGTGCCAGTCGGGACAGGATAAATCAGCCCCAGCATTTT. The whole variable domain, filled in from reference TRBV19 and TRBJ1-5, reads DGGITQSPKYLFRKEGQNVTLSCEQNLNHDAMYWYRQDPGQGLRLIYYSQIVNDFQKGDIAEGYSVSREKKESFPLTVTSAQKNPTAFYLCASRDRINQPQHFGDGTRLSIL.

This rearrangement joins TRBV7-2 to TRBJ2-7; D unclear. CDR3 size: 14 residues. With 3 bases removed from V and 1 base from J, the gap between germline ends came to 10 bases. Per the germline V gene, CDR1 is SGHTA and CDR2 is FQGNSA. CDR3 in amino acids: CASSLYSRSYEQYF. In nucleotides, the CDR3 is TGTGCCAGCAGCTTGTACAGCCGATCCTACGAGCAGTACTTC. Drawing the rest from reference TRBV7-2 and TRBJ2-7, the complete variable domain is GAGVSQSPSNKVTEKGKDVELRCDPISGHTALYWYRQSLGQGLEFLIYFQGNSAPDKSGLPSDRFSAERTGGSVSTLTIQRTQQEDSAVYLCASSLYSRSYEQYFGPGTRLTVT.

V is TRBV20-1 and J is TRBJ2-3; weak D call: TRBD2 (5 bases). Trimming took 6 bases from V and 14 from J, leaving 15 bases between them. The CDR3 sequence is 10 residues long. Germline CDR1 and CDR2: DFQATT and SNEGSKA (reference sequence). Here the CDR3 reads CSAHEGLPYF. In DNA form, the CDR3 reads TGCAGTGCCCACGAGGGTTTACCGTATTTT.

The table lists this clonotype with a few counts. The chain links TRBV30 to TRBJ1-6, with unresolved D. The V end lost 0 bases, the J end lost 5 bases, and 5 bases lay between the germline ends. Germline values: CDR1 GTSNPN, CDR2 SVGIG (reference sequence). This CDR3 has 13 amino acids. The CDR3: CAWSVRDNSPLHF. The CDR3, as DNA: TGTGCCTGGAGTGTACGGGATAATTCACCCCTCCACTTT.

Ten or more counts support this clonotype. The V gene is TRBV24-1, the J gene TRBJ1-2, with D hard to call. Trimming took off 3 bases at V and 8 bases at J, with 18 bases between the two ends. The CDR3 consists of 15 residues. Germline V gene sequence: CDR1 KGHDR, CDR2 SFDVKD. DNA of the CDR3: TGTGCCACCAGTGATCCCAAAACCCAGAACGGAGGCTACACCTTC. Its protein product is CATSDPKTQNGGYTF.

This clonotype was detected many times. The chain recombines TRBV9 with TRBJ2-1; maybe TRBD2 (5 bases). The CDR3 spans 15 residues. From germline, CDR1 is SGDLS and CDR2 YYNGEE. Deletions cut 1 base from V and 9 bases from J, with 17 bases between. The CDR3 is CASSVSWAGLGEQFF. As DNA, the CDR3 is TGTGCCAGCAGCGTATCCTGGGCGGGTCTAGGTGAGCAGTTCTTC. Using reference TRBV9 and TRBJ2-1 for the parts outside the CDR3, the full variable domain is DSGVTQTPKHLITATGQRVTLRCSPRSGDLSVYWYQQSLDQGLQFLIQYYNGEERAKGNILERFSAQQFPDLHSELNLSSLELGDSALYFCASSVSWAGLGEQFFGPGTRLTVL.

Comment on this clonotype: A much larger clone differs from this one at a single base, so this may be a read error. V is TRBV30 and J is TRBJ2-7; weak D call: TRBD1 (6 bases). The CDR3 totals 11 residues. Germline CDR1 is GTSNPN and CDR2 is SVGIG (reference sequence). CDR3 DNA: TGTGCCTGGAGAAACGCAGGGGTTCAGTGCTTC. This encodes CAWRNAGVQCF. The full variable domain, in which reference TRBV30 and TRBJ2-7 provide the parts outside the CDR3, is SQTIHQWPATLVQPVGSPLSLECTVEGTSNPNLYWYRQAAGRGLQLLFYSVGIGQISSEVPQNLSASRPQDRQFILSSKKLLLSDSGFYLCAWRNAGVQCFGPGTRLTVT.